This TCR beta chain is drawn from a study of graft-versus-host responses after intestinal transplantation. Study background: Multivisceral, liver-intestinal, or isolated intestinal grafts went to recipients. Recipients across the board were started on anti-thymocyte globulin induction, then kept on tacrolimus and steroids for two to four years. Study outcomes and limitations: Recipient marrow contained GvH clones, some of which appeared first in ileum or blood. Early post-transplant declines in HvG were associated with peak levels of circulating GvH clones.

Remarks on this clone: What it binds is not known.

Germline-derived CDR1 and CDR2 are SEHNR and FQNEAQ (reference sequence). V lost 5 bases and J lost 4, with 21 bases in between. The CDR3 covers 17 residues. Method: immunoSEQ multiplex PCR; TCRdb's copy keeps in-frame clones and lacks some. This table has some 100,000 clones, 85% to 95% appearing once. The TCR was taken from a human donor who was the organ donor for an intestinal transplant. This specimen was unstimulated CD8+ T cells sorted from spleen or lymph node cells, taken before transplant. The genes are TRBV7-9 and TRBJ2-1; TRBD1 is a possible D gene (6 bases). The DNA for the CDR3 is TGTGCCAGCAGCGCGTCCCCGACGAGGGGGTCATACAATGAGCAGTTCTTC. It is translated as CASSASPTRGSYNEQFF.